The 8 T cell receptor beta chains in this list originate from one sample, sequenced in a study of T cell clonality in common variable immunodeficiency. Regarding the study as a whole: In common variable immunodeficiency, TCR beta chains reportedly carried fewer deletions and N-nucleotide insertions.

These receptors are not linked to any known antigen. Sequencing used immunoSEQ multiplex PCR; TCRdb keeps in-frame clones, though not all of them. The table lists approximately 28,000 clones, with no singletons. The sequencing sample was made of peripheral blood mononuclear cells. These TCRs come from a human donor with common variable immunodeficiency.

With regard to this clone: The read falls 3 residues short of the CDR3 end, and the missing part is taken from the germline J gene. The chain has TRBV5-1 and TRBJ2-2; 8 bases are a match to TRBD2. Germline trimming cut 1 base from V and 2 bases from J; bases unmatched to any gene: 4. The CDR3 covers 16 residues. The germline CDR1 and CDR2 sequences are SGHRS and YFSETQ. The CDR3 region is CASSLRLAGNTGELFF. The DNA read from the CDR3 is TGCGCCAGCAGCTTGCGCTTAGCGGGAAACACCGGGGAG.

The sample holds many counts of this clone. Read sequence stops 3 residues before the CDR3 end, and the germline J gene provides the missing end. The chain joins TRBV7-9 to TRBJ1-4; 7 nucleotides agree with TRBD1. The CDR3 runs 12 residues. Germline V gene sequence: CDR1 SEHNR, CDR2 FQNEAQ (reference sequence). Trimming at V came to 7 bases and at J to 5 bases, leaving 1 base not matched to a gene. The CDR3 is CASTTGNEKLFF. Incomplete CDR3 DNA: TGTGCCAGCACGACAGGGAATGAAAAA.

Ten or more counts support this clone. The read ends 3 residues before the CDR3 terminus; that terminus is restored from the germline J gene. The chain carries TRBV18 and TRBJ2-5; 9 bases fit TRBD1. Losses at the gene ends were 3 bases for V and 3 bases for J; bases not matched to a gene: 2. CDR3 length: 14 residues. CDR1 and CDR2 (germline): KGHSH, LQKENI. The sequenced CDR3 bases are TGTGCCAGCTCACCCCGGACAGGGGAAGAGACC. It is translated as CASSPRTGEET. The CDR3 as a whole reads CASSPRTGEETQYF.

A few counts support this clone. The CDR3 end lies 3 residues beyond the end of the read and is filled in from the germline J gene. J is TRBJ2-1 and V is TRBV7-3; D possibly corresponds to TRBD2 (6 bases). Between the trimmed V and J ends, which lost 3 bases and 5 bases, there was a span of 23 bases. This CDR3 comprises 18 residues. Germline V gives CDR1 SGHTA, CDR2 FQGTGA. This CDR3 reads CASSFKGLGYWEHNEQFF. The CDR3 bases that were read are TGTGCCAGCAGCTTTAAGGGACTGGGGTATTGGGAACACAATGAG.

This clone came up many times. The read terminates 3 residues ahead of where the CDR3 ends, so the germline J gene completes it. V gene TRBV5-5 combines with J gene TRBJ1-3; 7 bases fit TRBD1. The CDR3 extends over 14 amino acids. Germline V gives CDR1 SGHKS, CDR2 YYEKEE (reference sequence). The V gene end was trimmed by 4 bases and the J gene end by 4 bases; junction bases not matched to a gene: 5. The CDR3 loop reads CASSPTGLGNTIYF. The CDR3 DNA, read in part, is TGTGCCAGCAGCCCGACAGGGCTCGGAAACACC.

Relative to its sample, this clone is medium-sized. The read gets to within 3 residues of the CDR3 end, and the germline J gene fills in the rest. This chain uses TRBV18 with TRBJ2-1; no reliable D call. CDR1 is KGHSH and CDR2 is LQKENI in the germline V gene. The CDR3 consists of 14 residues. V lost 2 bases and J 8 bases, leaving 13 bases between the germline ends. The CDR3 spells CASSPEIDSDEQFF. The CDR3 bases that were read are TGTGCCAGCTCACCAGAAATTGATTCGGATGAG.

At least ten counts were recorded for this clone. The CDR3 is cut off 3 residues early in the read; its end comes from the germline J gene. The rearrangement joins TRBV7-2 to TRBJ1-2; D not resolved. The CDR3 runs 15 residues. V gave up 3 bases and J gave up 4 bases, with 15 bases separating them. Germline CDR1 and CDR2: SGHTA and FQGNSA. The CDR3 DNA, read in part, is TGTGCCAGCAGCTTCCCGGGGAGGGAACTCTATGGC. As protein: CASSFPGRELYG. The complete CDR3 protein is CASSFPGRELYGYTF.

This clone was detected many times. CDR3 sequence: CAYRRTGSNTGELFF. The DNA read from the CDR3 is TGTGCCTACCGACGTACAGGGAGTAACACCGGGGAG. The chain joins TRBV30 to TRBJ2-2, with D possibly being TRBD1 (6 bases). The CDR3 end is not reached by the read, which stops 3 residues before it; the germline J gene fills it in. Germline CDR1 is GTSNPN and CDR2 is SVGIG (reference sequence). CDR3 length: 15 residues. V was cut by 7 bases and J by 2 bases, with 17 bases left in between.